This T cell receptor (beta chain) was recovered during a study of blood T cell repertoires in COVID-19. Study context: Nucleic acid was either cDNA or gDNA, and it came from T cells, B-cell-depleted T cells, or PBMCs.

As originally analysed: Nucleated cell number was recorded as an estimate derived from reference gene primer amplification. Profiling relied on immunoSEQ multiplex PCR, and the TCRdb table lists in-frame clones only, not all of them. The DNA was the basis for D and trimming; V, J and clone size are from that table. The repertoire consists of around 700,000 clones, with around 89% occurring once and the leading ten covering about 0.26%. Trimming cost V 7 bases and J 1 base, with 5 bases left between them. This CDR3 region has 11 residues. Germline V gives CDR1 LGHDT, CDR2 YNNKEL (reference sequence). Sample: peripheral blood. The chain uses TRBV3-1 (or the pseudogene TRBV3-2) and TRBJ2-7; no clear D. The sequence was obtained from a woman aged 18-29 years with acute or convalescent COVID-19. The CDR3 spells CASTPSYEQYF. The DNA for the CDR3 is TGTGCCAGCACCCCGTCCTACGAGCAGTACTTC.